The T cell receptor beta chain under discussion was sequenced for a study of early T cells in non-severe SARS-CoV-2 infection. Study information: Chains were not paired, and sequencing was done on bulk RNA from unsorted whole blood.

This clonotype was seen only a few times. What it binds is unknown. Study results and limitations: There was a bias toward anti-spike CD8 responses in VDJdb matching, which missed private and CD4 specificities.

The TCR library protocol was used to attach unique molecular identifiers. These identifiers were attached to individual cDNA molecules. In TCRdb, the 5' RACE reads were re-called with MiXCR into one record per CDR3 protein. The sample shows 65,000 to 70,000 distinct CDR3 sequences, more than 9% of them seen only once. The CDR3 is made up of 16 amino acids. Trimming took 0 bases from V and 2 from J, leaving 13 bases between them. Germline values: CDR1 SGDLS, CDR2 YYNGEE. The sequencing sample was made of whole blood. The origin of this receptor is an adult who was a healthcare worker with PCR-confirmed SARS-CoV-2 infection or an uninfected control (not recorded which). V and J are TRBV9 and TRBJ2-3, with unresolved D. The CDR3 is CASSVGVRPPTDTQYF. As DNA, the CDR3 is TGTGCCAGCAGCGTAGGTGTCAGACCACCCACAGATACGCAGTATTTT. The variable domain in full, completed from reference TRBV9 and TRBJ2-3, reads DSGVTQTPKHLITATGQRVTLRCSPRSGDLSVYWYQQSLDQGLQFLIQYYNGEERAKGNILERFSAQQFPDLHSELNLSSLELGDSALYFCASSVGVRPPTDTQYFGPGTRLTVL.